This entry concerns a single TCR beta chain. Its antigen is still unknown. CDR1 and CDR2 (germline): SGHNT, YYREEE (reference sequence). This CDR3 has 13 amino acids. Between the trimmed V and J ends, which lost 2 bases and 2 bases, there was a span of 8 bases. The source of the sample is a study of CD8+CD57+ T cells in acquired aplastic anemia. Overall study: The DNA of sorted CD4+ and CD8+ cells averaged 3.2 ug. Findings and caveats of the study: Simpson's diversity of CD8+ cells was not significantly different in patients compared with controls.

The study profiled TCR beta VDJ and CDR3 using genomic DNA as template. TCRdb recomputed calls from the reads with MiXCR, one row per CDR3 protein. The sample lists roughly 40,000 distinct CDR3 sequences; roughly 65% were seen once. Sequencing used sorted CD4+, CD8+, or CD8+CD57+ T cells (not recorded which) from PBMCs. This sequence was found in a human donor in good health, serving as a control. V gene TRBV5-4 combines with J gene TRBJ2-7; no reliable D call. CDR3 nucleotides: TGTGCCAGCAGCTTCGGCGTTGCCTACGAGCAGTACTTC. Amino acid sequence: CASSFGVAYEQYF.